The rows below give T cell receptor beta chains drawn from one sample of a study of T cells after yellow fever vaccination. TCRdb reanalysed the 5' RACE reads using MiXCR and keeps one entry per CDR3 protein. The data hold some 500,000 distinct CDR3 sequences, with roughly 14% observed a single time. This specimen consisted of PBMCs, obtained on the day of the yellow fever booster vaccination. The source is a man under 40 who received the YFV17D yellow fever vaccine. The CDR3 runs from the conserved cysteine through the conserved F or W. The order of the fields is D gene, J gene, V gene, clone size, CDR3 DNA, CDR3 protein. D genes are given only for firm matches. Size tells how often a clone was seen (once, few, many) or the class of an expanded clone, and some rows leave it out.

D gene: .; J gene: TRBJ2-5; V gene: TRBV6-2/TRBV6-3; clone size: .; CDR3 DNA: TGTGCCAGCAGTTATAAGGAGGTGTACGGATTTTCAGCAAAGACCCAGTACTTC; CDR3 protein: CASSYKEVYGFSAKTQYF
D gene: .; J gene: TRBJ2-3; V gene: TRBV9; clone size: few; CDR3 DNA: TGTGCCAGCAGCGTGGCAGGGTATGCAGATACGCAGTATTTT; CDR3 protein: CASSVAGYADTQYF
D gene: .; J gene: TRBJ2-1; V gene: TRBV12-3/TRBV12-4; clone size: .; CDR3 DNA: TGTGCCAGCAGCGACTTTACAGCCCGGGGTGAGCAGTTCTTC; CDR3 protein: CASSDFTARGEQFF
D gene: .; J gene: TRBJ2-3; V gene: TRBV5-1; clone size: .; CDR3 DNA: TGCGCCAGCAGCGCTTGGGGGACACACACAGATACGCAGTATTTT; CDR3 protein: CASSAWGTHTDTQYF
D gene: .; J gene: TRBJ1-1; V gene: TRBV12-3/TRBV12-4; clone size: many; CDR3 DNA: TGTGCCAGCAGTTTAGGGGCGAACACTGAAGCTTTCTTT; CDR3 protein: CASSLGANTEAFF
D gene: TRBD2; J gene: TRBJ2-7; V gene: TRBV5-1; clone size: few; CDR3 DNA: TGCGCCAGCCTTCCAGGACCTAGCGGGAGGGCCATGAACGAGCAGTACTTC; CDR3 protein: CASLPGPSGRAMNEQYF
D gene: TRBD1; J gene: TRBJ2-7; V gene: TRBV7-2; clone size: .; CDR3 DNA: TGTGCCAGCAGCCCGAGGACAGGGTCGGCGAATTCCGAGCAGTACTTC; CDR3 protein: CASSPRTGSANSEQYF
D gene: .; J gene: TRBJ2-1; V gene: TRBV6-6; clone size: .; CDR3 DNA: TGTGCCAGCAGTTACACCAAATACAATGAGCAGTTCTTC; CDR3 protein: CASSYTKYNEQFF
D gene: TRBD2; J gene: TRBJ2-3; V gene: TRBV10-3; clone size: few; CDR3 DNA: TGTGCCATCAGTGCGGGACTAGGGAGCACAGATACGCAGTATTTT; CDR3 protein: CAISAGLGSTDTQYF
D gene: TRBD2; J gene: TRBJ2-5; V gene: TRBV7-8; clone size: few; CDR3 DNA: TGTGCCAGCAGCCCGTTGAGCGGGAGGGGAGAGACCCAGTACTTC; CDR3 protein: CASSPLSGRGETQYF
D gene: .; J gene: TRBJ1-2; V gene: TRBV11-2; clone size: few; CDR3 DNA: TGTGCCAGCAGCTTTCTTCAGAGCTATGGCTACACCTTC; CDR3 protein: CASSFLQSYGYTF
D gene: TRBD1; J gene: TRBJ2-1; V gene: TRBV24-1; clone size: .; CDR3 DNA: TGTGCCACCAGTGAATCGTCAGGGGGCTTTGACAATGAGCAGTTCTTC; CDR3 protein: CATSESSGGFDNEQFF
D gene: .; J gene: TRBJ2-1; V gene: TRBV5-6; clone size: few; CDR3 DNA: TGTGCCAGCACCCTATGGCCGGGGACCTACAATGAGCAGTTCTTC; CDR3 protein: CASTLWPGTYNEQFF